This TCR beta chain was identified during a study of blood T cell repertoires in COVID-19 (dated by TCRdb to 2018 to 2020). Some background on the complete study: Samples covering the acute and convalescent phases of COVID-19 were provided by collaborators in the United States, Italy and Spain. The material from the prospective study consisted of cDNA or gDNA derived from T cells, B-cell-depleted T cells, or PBMCs. The dataset comprised deeply sampled blood TCRbeta repertoires from subjects exposed to, actively infected with, or recovered from COVID-19. The repertoires were released in a freely available public database intended as a resource for research on the immune response to SARS-CoV-2. The samples were drawn from the first 160 participants of the ongoing ImmuneRACE study and from over 950 subjects provided by 6 global collaborators. Sample metadata almost always included a de-identified subject ID, COVID-19 status, age in years and sex. HLA class I and class II types, where available, came from metadata supplied by the sample provider rather than from assay-based typing. Results and caveats for the whole study, not just this receptor: The amount of clinical and demographic metadata varied by source and participant and was provided uncurated.

TCRbeta CDR3 regions were amplified from genomic DNA using the immunoSEQ Assay, a bias-controlled multiplex PCR. Turning to the authors' computational methods: Within the assay, amplification of reference gene primers was used to estimate how many nucleated cells each sample contained. To quantify the absolute abundance of each unique TCRbeta CDR3 rearrangement, sequence reads were collapsed and filtered. Productive Simpson clonality was computed per sample as the square root of Simpson's diversity index over productive rearrangements. TCRdb mirrors the immuneACCESS table, restricted to in-frame sequences. Some clones are absent from its copies; in checked studies, under half trace to an unresolved V gene, and the reason for the others is unknown. That table is the source of V, J and clone size, and D and trimming were worked out from the DNA. In all, the sample holds over 250,000 clones, and around 90% of those were seen once. The ten top clones hold 0.65% to 0.9% of the sample.

For CDR1 and CDR2, the germline V gene lists ENHRY and SYGVKD. The cysteine opens and the phenylalanine closes a CDR3 of 13 amino acids. Here the CDR3 DNA is all that survives: 39 bases in frame from base 1. Trimmed from V: 6 bases; trimmed from J: 5 bases; junction bases lacking a gene match: 7. For this clone: There is no known antigen for this receptor. No base quality information exists; no much larger clone differs at one position.

Each collaborating institution followed its own protocols to collect whole blood in K2EDTA tubes. Collaborator samples were shipped for TCRbeta analysis as frozen whole blood, isolated PBMCs, or DNA extracted from either sample type. This TCR came from a woman in her twenties or thirties with acute or convalescent COVID-19. Specimen: peripheral blood. In this chain, TRBV10-3 is recombined with TRBJ2-7, with TRBD1 identical over 7 junction bases. The DNA sequence is TGTGCCATCAGGGGGACAGAAACGGACGAGCAGTACTTC. This codes for CAIRGTETDEQYF.